The 14 T cell receptor beta chains below were found in one sample sequenced in a study of monozygotic twins with inflammatory bowel disease. TCRdb reprocessed the 5' RACE reads, with one entry per CDR3 protein and no DNA. In all, the sample yields more than 300,000 distinct CDR3 sequences. The sequencing input was blood. All receptors come from a human donor with ulcerative colitis or Crohn's disease, or a healthy co-twin of an affected twin (not recorded which).

This chain connects TRBV11-1 to TRBJ2-2; the D gene TCRdb calls, TRBD2, cannot be checked with no DNA. Germline V gene sequence: CDR1 SGHAT, CDR2 FQDESV (reference sequence). The CDR3 is 19 residues long. The CDR3 loop is CASSFVDPRGPPNTGELFF.

CDR3 in amino acids: CSARDRDSHSNQPQHF. The chain combines TRBV20-1 with TRBJ1-5; TCRdb's D call, TRBD1, is unchecked because there is no DNA. This CDR3 is 16 amino acids long. Per the germline V gene, CDR1 is DFQATT and CDR2 is SNEGSKA (reference sequence).

The CDR3 reads CASSQLAAYNEQFF. The chain employs TRBV6-2 or TRBV6-3 and TRBJ2-1. The V gene's germline CDR1 is MNHEY and CDR2 SVGEGT. The CDR3 is 14 residues long.

V gene TRBV21-1 combines with J gene TRBJ2-7; TCRdb calls TRBD2, which cannot be checked without DNA. TRBV21-1 is an annotated pseudogene. The CDR3 consists of 15 residues. The CDR3 sequence is CASSSRDVAYGEQYF.

The V and J genes are TRBV28 and TRBJ1-4; checking the TCRdb D call of TRBD1 is not possible without DNA. CDR1 is MDHEN and CDR2 is SYDVKM in the germline V gene. This CDR3 is built from 14 residues. The CDR3: CASNTRGINEKLFF.

The rearrangement uses TRBV9 and TRBJ2-5; TCRdb selects TRBD2, and the lack of DNA leaves this call unchecked. There are 18 residues in the CDR3. Germline CDR1 reads SGDLS; CDR2 reads YYNGEE. Here the CDR3 reads CASSVEGLAGVGKETQYF.

The chain has TRBV4-3 and TRBJ2-1; TCRdb's D gene call, TRBD1, goes unchecked for lack of DNA. Germline V gene sequence: CDR1 LGHNA, CDR2 YSLEER. This CDR3 is 18 amino acids long. CDR3: CASSQVRRDRDFYNEQFF.

This chain uses TRBV5-5 with TRBJ2-2; there is no DNA to check the TCRdb D call of TRBD1. This CDR3 region has 16 residues. Germline CDR1 SGHKS, CDR2 YYEKEE (reference sequence). CDR3 residues: CASSLNGGWNTGELFF.

The rearrangement uses TRBV18 and TRBJ2-2. The CDR3 is 15 residues long. The germline CDR1 and CDR2 sequences are KGHSH and LQKENI. The CDR3 here is CASSPQGPYTGELFF.

This CDR3 reads CAWSVTTTLREQFF. The chain employs TRBV30 and TRBJ2-1. The CDR3 sequence is 14 residues long. CDR1 GTSNPN and CDR2 SVGIG come from the germline V gene (reference sequence).

The chain links TRBV29-1 to TRBJ2-1; TCRdb selects TRBD2, and the lack of DNA leaves this call unchecked. CDR1 and CDR2 from the germline V gene are SQVTM and ANQGSEA. CDR3 length equals 16 residues. This chain's CDR3 is CSVEVGTSGRYNEQFF.

The chain is built from TRBV11-2 and TRBJ1-4; the D gene TCRdb calls, TRBD1, cannot be checked with no DNA. Germline V lookup: CDR1 SGHAT, CDR2 FQNNGV. CDR3 length: 16 amino acids. This chain's CDR3 is CASSPLGHATNEKLFF.

V usage is TRBV7-9 and J usage is TRBJ2-7; checking the TCRdb D call of TRBD1 is not possible without DNA. Germline V gene data show CDR1 as SEHNR and CDR2 as FQNEAQ (reference sequence). The CDR3 covers 14 residues. The CDR3 sequence is CASSLVGQTYEQYF. Looking up the rest from reference TRBV7-9 and TRBJ2-7 gives the full variable domain: DTGVSQNPRHKITKRGQNVTFRCDPISEHNRLYWYRQTLGQGPEFLTYFQNEAQLEKSRLLSDRFSAERPKGSFSTLEIQRTEQGDSAMYLCASSLVGQTYEQYFGPGTRLTVT.

The chain has TRBV15 and TRBJ1-2; TCRdb proposes TRBD1, but this gene call is untestable without DNA. CDR3 length: 15 amino acids. Germline lookup yields CDR1 LNHNV and CDR2 YYDKDF (reference sequence). CDR3 sequence reads: CATSRQGASNYGYTF.